This note documents a single TCR beta chain sequence. The data were taken from a study of human T cells and chemical hapten exposure. Time point reported: pre-sensitization, week 0. The treatment: therapeutic diphenylcyclopropenone sensitization with weekly scalp DPC. Alopecia patients between 18 and 70 years old and suitable for DPC were used as donors. Individual cDNA molecules (in the library) carried attached unique molecular identifiers. A single record per CDR3 protein comes from TCRdb applying MiXCR to the RACE reads. In the table there are some 39,000 distinct CDR3 sequences, less than 8.5% of which are singletons. Trimming shortened V by 6 bases and J by 3 bases, and 19 bases separated the two germline ends. The length of the CDR3 is 15 residues. CDR1 is SQVTM and CDR2 is ANQGSEA in the germline V gene.

The chain has TRBV29-1 and TRBJ2-3, with a weak D call TRBD2 (5 bases). The receptor was derived from a woman aged 50 to 60 with alopecia areata. Some clones in this sample may be carry-over from other donors' samples. Specimen: whole blood, collected in connection with sensitization to the hapten diphenylcyclopropenone (DPC). The CDR3 DNA reads as TGCAGCGTAGGAAACCCGGGAAGTTTAACAGATACGCAGTATTTT. Translating gives CSVGNPGSLTDTQYF.